This is a list of T cell receptor beta chains from one sample in a study of blood T cell repertoires in COVID-19. Sequencing was performed with immunoSEQ multiplex PCR; in TCRdb, only in-frame clones are kept and a portion is missing. The table records some 33,000 clones, about nine tenths of them present only once. The sequencing sample was made of peripheral blood. The receptor set was obtained from a man in his 60s with acute or convalescent COVID-19. CDR3s include the opening cysteine and the closing phenylalanine or tryptophan. The D gene is left open where the match is weak. Not every row has a clone size; where given, it reads once, few, many or a size class.

J: TRBJ1-2; length: 14; size: .; D: TRBD1; V: TRBV11-2; DNA: TGTGCCAGCAGCTTACGCGACAGGGATTTTGGCTACACCTTC; CDR3: CASSLRDRDFGYTF
J: TRBJ1-1; length: 15; size: once; D: TRBD1; V: TRBV18; DNA: TGTGCCAGCTCACCCACCGGGACAGGGATCACTGAAGCTTTCTTT; CDR3: CASSPTGTGITEAFF
J: TRBJ1-1; length: 13; size: .; D: .; V: TRBV19; DNA: TGTGCCAGTAGGCGCAGGGGAGACACTGAAGCTTTCTTT; CDR3: CASRRRGDTEAFF
J: TRBJ2-2; length: 15; size: .; D: .; V: TRBV28; DNA: TGTGCCAGCAGTTCCGGGAGCATTTGGGGCGGGGAGCTGTTTTTT; CDR3: CASSSGSIWGGELFF
J: TRBJ2-3; length: 17; size: .; D: TRBD2; V: TRBV13; DNA: TGTGCCAGCAGCCCGAGCCGACTAGCGGGAGGGCCGGATACGCAGTATTTT; CDR3: CASSPSRLAGGPDTQYF
J: TRBJ1-2; length: 12; size: .; D: .; V: TRBV28; DNA: TGTGCCAGCAGGTCGGTTCTACGTGGCTACACCTTC; CDR3: CASRSVLRGYTF
J: TRBJ2-2; length: 18; size: .; D: TRBD2; V: TRBV3-1/TRBV3-2; DNA: TGTGCCAGCAGCGATACTAGCGGGAGGGCCCGAATCACCGGGGAGCTGTTTTTT; CDR3: CASSDTSGRARITGELFF
J: TRBJ2-1; length: 15; size: .; D: TRBD2; V: TRBV9; DNA: TGTGCCAGCAGCAAACGACTAGCCATCTACAATGAGCAGTTCTTC; CDR3: CASSKRLAIYNEQFF
J: TRBJ2-1; length: 15; size: .; D: TRBD2; V: TRBV3-1/TRBV3-2; DNA: TGTGCCAGCAGCCAAGAGAGGCTAGCGGCCGATGAGCAGTTCTTC; CDR3: CASSQERLAADEQFF
J: TRBJ2-7; length: 14; size: .; D: TRBD2; V: TRBV2; DNA: TGTGCCAGCATAGTGCTAGCGGGGAAGTACGAGCAGTACTTC; CDR3: CASIVLAGKYEQYF
J: TRBJ2-1; length: 17; size: .; D: TRBD1; V: TRBV24-1; DNA: TGTGCCACCAGTGATGGGGGACAGCTAAGCTCCTACAATGAGCAGTTCTTC; CDR3: CATSDGGQLSSYNEQFF
J: TRBJ2-1; length: 19; size: .; D: TRBD2; V: TRBV29-1; DNA: TGCAGCGTTGAAGGGTGGGGACTAGCGGGCATGGGGACCTACAATGAGCAGTTCTTC; CDR3: CSVEGWGLAGMGTYNEQFF
J: TRBJ1-2; length: 15; size: few; D: TRBD1; V: TRBV9; DNA: TGTGCCAGCAGCGCGGGGGGGACAGGGGCCTATGGCTACACCTTC; CDR3: CASSAGGTGAYGYTF
J: TRBJ2-3; length: 12; size: .; D: .; V: TRBV12-3/TRBV12-4; DNA: TGTGCCAGCAGTTCCTATGTGGATACGCAGTATTTT; CDR3: CASSSYVDTQYF
J: TRBJ1-2; length: 13; size: .; D: .; V: TRBV27; DNA: TGTGCCAGCAGCCCTCGGGGGGACTATGGCTACACCTTC; CDR3: CASSPRGDYGYTF
J: TRBJ2-1; length: 17; size: .; D: .; V: TRBV5-8; DNA: TGTGCCAGCAGCTCTGGACAGACGGTGTGGGTTGGGAATGAGCAGTTCTTC; CDR3: CASSSGQTVWVGNEQFF
J: TRBJ1-1; length: 14; size: .; D: .; V: TRBV7-9; DNA: TGTGCCAGCAGCTTAGACTTCGGGAACACTGAAGCTTTCTTT; CDR3: CASSLDFGNTEAFF
J: TRBJ1-2; length: 15; size: .; D: TRBD1; V: TRBV5-1; DNA: TGCGCCAGCAGCTCCGGGACAGCATATAACTATGGCTACACCTTC; CDR3: CASSSGTAYNYGYTF
J: TRBJ2-1; length: 16; size: .; D: TRBD2; V: TRBV27; DNA: TGTGCCAGCAGTCCCCCGGGACTAGCGTTATACAATGAGCAGTTCTTC; CDR3: CASSPPGLALYNEQFF
J: TRBJ2-7; length: 14; size: .; D: .; V: TRBV2; DNA: TGTGCCAGCAGTGAAAACACAAACTCCTACGAGCAGTACTTC; CDR3: CASSENTNSYEQYF
J: TRBJ2-7; length: 13; size: .; D: .; V: TRBV3-1/TRBV3-2; DNA: TGTGCCAGCAGCCAAGCACGGGCCTACGAGCAGTACTTC; CDR3: CASSQARAYEQYF
J: TRBJ2-3; length: 13; size: .; D: .; V: TRBV29-1; DNA: TGCAGCGTTGGGGGGGACTCATGGGATACGCAGTATTTT; CDR3: CSVGGDSWDTQYF
J: TRBJ2-5; length: 13; size: .; D: TRBD2; V: TRBV5-1; DNA: TGCGCCAGCAGCCCGGCGGGGGGGGAGACCCAGTACTTC; CDR3: CASSPAGGETQYF
J: TRBJ1-5; length: 14; size: .; D: .; V: TRBV6-1; DNA: TGTGCCAGCAGTGAAGTAGGGGGTAATCAGCCCCAGCATTTT; CDR3: CASSEVGGNQPQHF
J: TRBJ1-2; length: 13; size: .; D: .; V: TRBV12-5; DNA: TGTGCTAGTGGTTCAAACTTCCTATATGGCTACACCTTC; CDR3: CASGSNFLYGYTF
J: TRBJ1-2; length: 16; size: .; D: TRBD1; V: TRBV19; DNA: TGTGCCAGTAGTATAGATGTGGTGACAGGGGGTCTTGGCTACACCTTC; CDR3: CASSIDVVTGGLGYTF
J: TRBJ1-6; length: 14; size: few; D: TRBD1; V: TRBV24-1; DNA: TGTGCCACCAGTGAGAACAGGGGTAATTCACCCCTCCACTTT; CDR3: CATSENRGNSPLHF
J: TRBJ1-3; length: 14; size: .; D: TRBD1; V: TRBV5-1; DNA: TGCGCCAGCAGCTCGACCCAGGGGGGCAACACCATATATTTT; CDR3: CASSSTQGGNTIYF
J: TRBJ2-1; length: 16; size: once; D: TRBD2; V: TRBV27; DNA: TGTGCCAGCAGTTTACTAGCGGGGAACTCCTACAATGAGCAGTTCTTC; CDR3: CASSLLAGNSYNEQFF
J: TRBJ2-1; length: 18; size: .; D: TRBD1; V: TRBV18; DNA: TGTGCCAGCTCACCACTTCGCCAGGGGGCCACCACCTACAATGAGCAGTTCTTC; CDR3: CASSPLRQGATTYNEQFF
J: TRBJ2-2; length: 17; size: .; D: TRBD2; V: TRBV5-1; DNA: TGCGCCAGCAGCACACGGACTAGCGGTTATTTCACCGGGGAGCTGTTTTTT; CDR3: CASSTRTSGYFTGELFF
J: TRBJ1-1; length: 13; size: .; D: .; V: TRBV7-6; DNA: TGTGCCAGCAGCTTATCTAAAACAGCCCAAGCTTTCTTT; CDR3: CASSLSKTAQAFF
J: TRBJ1-4; length: 14; size: .; D: TRBD1; V: TRBV5-1; DNA: TGCGCCAGCAGCTTGGATGGGACAGCTGAAAAACTGTTTTTT; CDR3: CASSLDGTAEKLFF
J: TRBJ1-6; length: 15; size: .; D: .; V: TRBV2; DNA: TGTGCCAGCAGTGGGCAGGGAGGAAATAATTCACCCCTCCACTTT; CDR3: CASSGQGGNNSPLHF